Listed below are T cell receptor beta chains from one sample, sequenced in a study of blood T cell repertoires in COVID-19. Profiling relied on immunoSEQ multiplex PCR, and the TCRdb table lists in-frame clones only, not all of them. Of about 300,000 clones in the sample, about nine tenths were seen once. The material sequenced was PBMCs or T cells enriched from blood (not recorded which). The receptor set was obtained from a woman aged 40 to 50 who had recovered from COVID-19. CDR3s include the opening cysteine and the closing phenylalanine or tryptophan. The D gene is left open where the match is weak. Clone size appears in some rows only: once, few, many, or a class for an expanded clone.

TRBV6-1	TRBD1	.	TRBJ1-5	CASSAGQGGIGNQPQHF	TGTGCCAGCAGTGCCGGACAGGGAGGCATTGGCAATCAGCCCCAGCATTTT
TRBV19	TRBD1	.	TRBJ2-7	CASSGRTGATTYEQYF	TGTGCCAGTAGTGGGCGGACAGGGGCTACGACTTACGAGCAGTACTTC
TRBV2	.	few	TRBJ2-3	CASSDVGARDTQYF	TGTGCCAGCAGTGACGTGGGGGCCAGAGATACGCAGTATTTT
TRBV9	.	once	TRBJ1-1	CASSPSGYPNTEAFF	TGTGCCAGCAGCCCCTCAGGGTACCCCAACACTGAAGCTTTCTTT
TRBV4-1	TRBD1	.	TRBJ1-5	CASSQVGYRGDQPQHF	TGCGCCAGCAGCCAAGTCGGCTACAGGGGGGATCAGCCCCAGCATTTT
TRBV5-4	.	.	TRBJ1-1	CASSPGGQARPEAFF	TGTGCCAGCAGCCCCGGGGGGCAGGCCAGGCCGGAAGCTTTCTTT
TRBV5-1	.	.	TRBJ2-3	CASSAGGSTDTQYF	TGCGCCAGCAGTGCTGGCGGGAGCACAGATACGCAGTATTTT
TRBV19	TRBD1	.	TRBJ1-1	CATRGQKNTEAFF	TGTGCCACCCGGGGACAGAAGAACACTGAAGCTTTCTTT
TRBV5-1	.	.	TRBJ1-2	CASSATDGYTF	TGCGCCAGCAGCGCCACGGATGGCTACACCTTC
TRBV3-1/TRBV3-2	.	.	TRBJ1-1	CASSQGPNRGNTEAFF	TGTGCCAGCAGCCAAGGGCCAAATCGGGGGAACACTGAAGCTTTCTTT
TRBV2	.	once	TRBJ2-2	CASSAGVTGELFF	TGTGCCAGCAGTGCAGGGGTCACCGGGGAGCTGTTTTTT
TRBV6-5	TRBD1	.	TRBJ1-2	CASKTGQGSIYGYTF	TGTGCCAGCAAGACGGGACAGGGCAGTATCTATGGCTACACCTTC
TRBV5-1	TRBD1	.	TRBJ2-3	CASSLGQGSTDTQYF	TGCGCCAGCAGCCTGGGACAGGGGTCCACAGATACGCAGTATTTT
TRBV11-1	.	.	TRBJ2-7	CASSLRDTSSYEQYF	TGTGCCAGCAGCCTCCGGGACACCAGCTCCTACGAGCAGTACTTC
TRBV19	.	.	TRBJ2-5	CASSQDIFQETQYF	TGTGCCAGTAGTCAGGACATTTTCCAAGAGACCCAGTACTTC
TRBV6-7	.	.	TRBJ1-1	CASLIARSMNTEAFF	TGTGCCAGCCTGATCGCTCGGAGCATGAACACTGAAGCTTTCTTT
TRBV7-2	TRBD2	.	TRBJ2-3	CASSWGLAGTGGSTQYF	TGTGCCAGCAGCTGGGGACTAGCGGGTACCGGGGGGAGTACGCAGTATTTT
TRBV6-5	.	.	TRBJ1-1	CASSKGHGNTEAFF	TGTGCCAGCAGTAAGGGACACGGGAACACTGAAGCTTTCTTT
TRBV5-4	.	.	TRBJ2-5	CASSLTGIETQYF	TGTGCCAGCAGCTTGACAGGGATAGAGACCCAGTACTTC
TRBV5-6	.	.	TRBJ1-1	CASSLAAGIANTEAFF	TGTGCCAGCAGCTTGGCGGCAGGGATTGCGAACACTGAAGCTTTCTTT
TRBV4-3	TRBD2	.	TRBJ2-3	CASSHDPTWTSGRTDTQYF	TGCGCCAGCAGCCATGATCCTACCTGGACTAGCGGACGCACAGATACGCAGTATTTT
TRBV5-1	TRBD2	.	TRBJ2-3	CASQFGGRSTDTQYF	TGCGCCAGCCAATTTGGCGGGAGGTCCACAGATACGCAGTATTTT